The 29 T cell receptor beta chains below were found in one sample sequenced in a study of shared clonotypes between healthy human individuals (dated by TCRdb to 2018 to 2020). The library came from the immunoSEQ multiplex PCR assay. This immuneACCESS table, as held by TCRdb, lists in-frame sequences with V and J called but not all clones. Of the missing ones, under half trace to an unresolved V gene in checked studies; the others have no known cause. In all, the sample holds millions of clones, and approximately 93% of those were seen once. The ten most abundant clones make up about 0.41% of the sample. Material: naive CD4+ T cells from PBMCs. The cell subset or site label for this specimen denotes: CD45RA+ positively selected. Every receptor here comes from a man between 18 and 29 years old in good health. Some clones in this sample may be carry-over from other donors' samples.

In DNA form, the CDR3 reads TGTGCCAGCAACCTAGACAGGACGGGCTCACCCCTCCACTTT. This sequence encodes CASNLDRTGSPLHF. The chain employs TRBV7-9 and TRBJ1-6, with D tentatively TRBD1 (6 bases). The CDR3 contains 14 residues. V was pared by 7 bases and J by 10 bases, with 17 bases between. CDR1 and CDR2 (germline): SEHNR, FQNEAQ (reference sequence).

This clone was observed a single time. The chain couples TRBV5-4 to TRBJ2-2, with D possibly TRBD1 on 6 matching bases. CDR3 length equals 15 residues. Trimming removed 4 bases from V and 4 bases from J, with 14 bases in between. Germline V gene sequence: CDR1 SGHNT, CDR2 YYREEE (reference sequence). The CDR3 loop reads CASSLDRYPTGELFF. The CDR3 nucleotides are TGTGCCAGCAGCCTAGACAGGTATCCCACCGGGGAGCTGTTTTTT.

This chain connects TRBV28 to TRBJ1-4; a weak D match, TRBD1 (5 bases). V was shortened by 10 bases and J by 5 bases, with 14 bases between the two germline ends. Germline assignment: CDR1 MDHEN and CDR2 SYDVKM. The CDR3 is made up of 13 amino acids. The DNA for the CDR3 is TGTGCCACCCGACCGGGACCCAATGAAAAACTGTTTTTT. Encoded protein: CATRPGPNEKLFF.

The chain recombines TRBV27 with TRBJ2-5, with TRBD1 as a possible D gene (6 bases). The CDR3 is made up of 13 amino acids. Germline V CDR1 and CDR2: MNHEY, SMNVEV (reference sequence). V lost 6 bases and J 6 bases, leaving 14 bases between the germline ends. The CDR3 spells CASRPQGLKTQYF. The CDR3 region has the DNA TGTGCCAGCAGACCACAGGGTCTAAAGACCCAGTACTTC.

V and J are TRBV19 and TRBJ2-3; D might be TRBD2 (6 bases). CDR1 is LNHDA and CDR2 is SQIVND in the germline V gene (reference sequence). Trimming left V 9 bases short and J 0 bases short, with 19 bases between. CDR3 length: 16 residues. The CDR3 DNA sequence: TGTGCCAGCGGGGAGGCTGGCCCTCCTAGCACAGATACGCAGTATTTT. Its translation: CASGEAGPPSTDTQYF.

The J gene is TRBJ2-2, the V gene TRBV18; 8 bases agree with TRBD1. V trimming: 3 bases; J trimming: 6 bases; junction bases outside the gene matches: 12. The CDR3 spans 17 residues. Germline V gene lookup returns CDR1 KGHSH and CDR2 LQKENI. The CDR3 region has the DNA TGTGCCAGCTCACCGTTTCGGACAGGGCAATGGGCCGGGGAGCTGTTTTTT. Translation gives CASSPFRTGQWAGELFF.

The gene calls are TRBV19 and TRBJ2-2, with D perhaps matching TRBD2 (6 bases). CDR1 is LNHDA, CDR2 SQIVND, per germline (reference sequence). This CDR3 is built from 14 residues. Trimming removed 6 bases from V and 3 bases from J, with 11 bases in between. The CDR3, as DNA: TGTGCCAGTAGGTCGGCGGGACACACCGGGGAGCTGTTTTTT. It encodes CASRSAGHTGELFF.

V and J are TRBV6-5 and TRBJ1-2; tentative D call: TRBD1 (5 bases). Germline CDR1 is MNHEY and CDR2 is SVGAGI. V was clipped by 2 bases and J by 5 bases, with 12 bases between them. CDR3 length: 14 amino acids. For the CDR3, the DNA is TGTGCCAGCAGTTACCTTCAAACAGGTTATGGCTACACCTTC. It codes for CASSYLQTGYGYTF.

The chain is built from TRBV4-2 and TRBJ2-1, with unresolved D. Germline V gene data show CDR1 as LGHNA and CDR2 as YNFKEQ. This CDR3 region has 12 residues. Trimming removed 4 bases from V and 6 bases from J, with 7 bases in between. The CDR3: CASSRRFNEQFF. CDR3 bases: TGTGCCAGCAGCCGTCGTTTCAATGAGCAGTTCTTC.

This chain joins TRBV4-3 and TRBJ2-2; D gene unclear. Trimming took off 0 bases at V and 4 bases at J, with 12 bases between the two ends. This CDR3 is 16 amino acids long. CDR1 is LGHNA, CDR2 YSLEER, per germline. The CDR3, as DNA: TGCGCCAGCAGCCAAGATAGTCGGGTAGGCACCGGGGAGCTGTTTTTT. This translates into CASSQDSRVGTGELFF.

J is TRBJ2-3 and V is TRBV2; D remains unclear. The germline V gene has CDR1 SNHLY and CDR2 FYNNEI. Between the trimmed V and J ends, which lost 6 bases and 3 bases, there was a span of 10 bases. CDR3 length equals 13 residues. DNA of the CDR3: TGTGCCAGCAGCGATGAGAGGACAGATACGCAGTATTTT. Encoded protein: CASSDERTDTQYF.

The CDR3 loop is CASEWPHSYEQYF. Written as DNA, the CDR3 is TGTGCCAGCGAATGGCCTCACTCCTACGAGCAGTACTTC. The V and J genes are TRBV6-1 and TRBJ2-7; D uncertain. V was pared by 8 bases and J by 0 bases, with 11 bases between. This CDR3 is 13 amino acids long. In germline, CDR1 is MNHNS, CDR2 SASEGT.

This chain links TRBV7-2 with TRBJ2-2; D remains ambiguous. This CDR3 is 13 amino acids long. Trimming left V 1 base short and J 6 bases short, with 6 bases between. Germline V gene lookup returns CDR1 SGHTA and CDR2 FQGNSA. In DNA, the CDR3 is TGTGCCAGCAGCTTAGAGTCGGCCGGGGAGCTGTTTTTT. Translation: CASSLESAGELFF.

V gene TRBV25-1 combines with J gene TRBJ2-7; TRBD1 is a possible D gene (5 bases). Trimming took 3 bases from V and 0 from J, leaving 15 bases between them. Germline assignment: CDR1 MGHDK and CDR2 SYGVNS. The CDR3 contains 16 residues. CDR3 protein: CASSDGWGLSSYEQYF. The CDR3, as DNA: TGTGCCAGCAGTGATGGTTGGGGCCTTAGCTCCTACGAGCAGTACTTC.

To note about this clone: The sample carries other DNA sequences with the same CDR3. The CDR3 reads CAISESGERGYTF. In DNA form, the CDR3 reads TGTGCCATCAGTGAGTCAGGGGAGAGGGGCTACACCTTC. The chain recombines TRBV10-3 with TRBJ1-2; the D gene is possibly TRBD1 (5 bases). Trimming stripped 0 bases from V and 8 bases from J, with 10 bases between. Looked up from germline, CDR1 is ENHRY and CDR2 is SYGVKD. The CDR3 consists of 13 residues.

A word on this clone: The same CDR3 also results from other DNA sequences found in this sample. V usage is TRBV18 and J usage is TRBJ2-5, with 12 bases fitting TRBD2. Germline CDR1 and CDR2: KGHSH and LQKENI. After removal of 3 bases from V and 2 bases from J, the junction contained 4 bases not matched to a gene. CDR3 length: 16 residues. DNA of the CDR3: TGTGCCAGCTCACCGCTAGCGGGAGGGCCGCAAGAGACCCAGTACTTC. Encoded protein: CASSPLAGGPQETQYF.

Written as DNA, the CDR3 is TGTGCCAGCAGCCCGGCGGGCCCTGGGAGCTATGGCTACACCTTC. Translated: CASSPAGPGSYGYTF. The chain has TRBV5-4 and TRBJ1-2; D gene unclear. V dropped 4 bases and J dropped 4 bases, with 17 bases sitting between them. This CDR3 spans 15 amino acids. The germline CDR1 and CDR2 sequences are SGHNT and YYREEE (reference sequence).

The chain couples TRBV28 to TRBJ1-4; D gene ambiguous. Deletions cut 0 bases from V and 2 bases from J, with 10 bases between. The CDR3 sequence is 16 residues long. Germline lookup yields CDR1 MDHEN and CDR2 SYDVKM. Here the CDR3 reads CASSLWVRATNEKLFF. CDR3 coding DNA: TGTGCCAGCAGTTTATGGGTCCGGGCGACTAATGAAAAACTGTTTTTT.

The chain is built from TRBV30 and TRBJ1-2; D gene uncertain. Trimming pared 4 bases from V and 4 bases from J, leaving 10 bases between. This CDR3 spans 12 amino acids. The germline V gene has CDR1 GTSNPN and CDR2 SVGIG (reference sequence). CDR3 bases: TGTGCCTGGATTCCGCGGACCTATGGCTACACCTTC. Its protein is CAWIPRTYGYTF. The complete variable domain, with remaining parts taken from reference TRBV30 and TRBJ1-2, reads SQTIHQWPATLVQPVGSPLSLECTVEGTSNPNLYWYRQAAGRGLQLLFYSVGIGQISSEVPQNLSASRPQDRQFILSSKKLLLSDSGFYLCAWIPRTYGYTFGSGTRLTVV.

Turning to this clone: Other DNA sequences in this specimen translate into the identical CDR3. The CDR3 protein is CASSPGLATDTQYF. The CDR3, as DNA: TGTGCCAGCAGCCCGGGACTAGCAACAGATACGCAGTATTTT. The chain has TRBV7-2 and TRBJ2-3, with 9 bases matching TRBD2. V shed 5 bases and J 3 bases; nucleotides not matched to a gene: 3. The CDR3 is 14 amino acids. Germline V lookup: CDR1 SGHTA, CDR2 FQGNSA. Using reference TRBV7-2 and TRBJ2-3 for the parts outside the CDR3, the full variable domain is GAGVSQSPSNKVTEKGKDVELRCDPISGHTALYWYRQSLGQGLEFLIYFQGNSAPDKSGLPSDRFSAERTGGSVSTLTIQRTQQEDSAVYLCASSPGLATDTQYFGPGTRLTVL.

This chain links TRBV5-1 with TRBJ2-1; 8 bases fit TRBD2. Trimming took 4 bases from V and 5 from J; bases not matched to a gene: 5. This CDR3 region has 14 residues. The germline gives CDR1 SGHRS, CDR2 YFSETQ. The CDR3 DNA reads TGCGCCAGCAGCCGCGGGGGGCCCAACAATGAGCAGTTCTTC. Translated: CASSRGGPNNEQFF.

This chain connects TRBV2 to TRBJ1-2; possibly TRBD1 for D (5 bases). The V gene lost 2 bases and the J gene lost 2 bases, with 12 bases spanning the gap. Germline CDR1 and CDR2: SNHLY and FYNNEI. The CDR3 spans 15 residues. The CDR3 spells CASSEPLTENYGYTF. In DNA form, the CDR3 reads TGTGCCAGCAGTGAACCCCTGACAGAAAACTATGGCTACACCTTC.

This sequence joins TRBV5-1 and TRBJ2-3; D possibly corresponds to TRBD2 (6 bases). Germline V gene sequence: CDR1 SGHRS, CDR2 YFSETQ. The CDR3 has 14 amino acids. Trimming left V 2 bases short and J 2 bases short, with 9 bases between. The CDR3 is CASSLGEDTDTQYF. In nucleotides, the CDR3 is TGCGCCAGCAGCTTAGGGGAGGACACAGATACGCAGTATTTT.

The rearrangement uses TRBV5-1 and TRBJ1-2; D gene uncertain. Trimming pared 4 bases from V and 3 bases from J, leaving 13 bases between. From germline, CDR1 is SGHRS and CDR2 YFSETQ. This CDR3 has 14 residues. The CDR3 sequence is CASSRGRQDYGYTF. The CDR3, as DNA: TGCGCCAGCAGCCGAGGCCGGCAGGACTATGGCTACACCTTC.

The chain carries TRBV27 and TRBJ1-2; D is possibly TRBD1 (5 bases). Germline V gene sequence: CDR1 MNHEY, CDR2 SMNVEV (reference sequence). V was trimmed by 2 bases and J by 1 base, leaving 8 bases between them. This CDR3 region has 14 residues. CDR3 coding DNA: TGTGCCAGCAGTTTACAGGGTAGTAACTATGGCTACACCTTC. Translation: CASSLQGSNYGYTF.

This chain uses TRBV30 with TRBJ1-4; D may be TRBD1 (5 bases). Germline V gene lookup returns CDR1 GTSNPN and CDR2 SVGIG (reference sequence). CDR3 length equals 14 residues. Trimming shortened V by 5 bases and J by 7 bases, and 17 bases separated the two germline ends. The CDR3 nucleotides read TGTGCCTGGGGCAGGGATATAGCGGTTGAAAAACTGTTTTTT. It specifies CAWGRDIAVEKLFF. The entire variable domain, with the rest obtained from reference TRBV30 and TRBJ1-4, is as follows: SQTIHQWPATLVQPVGSPLSLECTVEGTSNPNLYWYRQAAGRGLQLLFYSVGIGQISSEVPQNLSASRPQDRQFILSSKKLLLSDSGFYLCAWGRDIAVEKLFFGSGTQLSVL.

The rearrangement joins TRBV2 to TRBJ2-4; unclear D gene. Germline V gene data show CDR1 as SNHLY and CDR2 as FYNNEI. The CDR3 spans 15 residues. Trimming stripped 5 bases from V and 3 bases from J, with 14 bases between. The CDR3 nucleotides are TGTGCCAGCAGTCGACAACAGACCGGCAAAAACATTCAGTACTTC. This encodes CASSRQQTGKNIQYF. The full variable domain, completed using reference TRBV2 and TRBJ2-4, is EPEVTQTPSHQVTQMGQEVILRCVPISNHLYFYWYRQILGQKVEFLVSFYNNEISEKSEIFDDQFSVERPDGSNFTLKIRSTKLEDSAMYFCASSRQQTGKNIQYFGAGTRLSVL.

A remark on this clone: The same CDR3 also results from other DNA sequences found in this sample. The chain joins TRBV28 to TRBJ2-2; D possibly uses TRBD1 or TRBD2 (5 bases each). The CDR3 contains 15 residues. V lost 2 bases to trimming and J lost 4 bases, with 11 bases between them. Germline lookup yields CDR1 MDHEN and CDR2 SYDVKM. This CDR3 reads CASSLGGLGTGELFF. The CDR3 DNA reads TGTGCCAGCAGTTTAGGGGGTTTGGGCACCGGGGAGCTGTTTTTT.

This sequence joins TRBV27 and TRBJ2-5; D might be TRBD2 (6 bases). The CDR3 runs to 16 residues. Germline V gene lookup returns CDR1 MNHEY and CDR2 SMNVEV (reference sequence). In DNA, the CDR3 is TGTAAATACTCCCGGGACTGCTCTGACGGAAAAGAGACCCAGTACTTC. It specifies CKYSRDCSDGKETQYF.